This T cell receptor beta chain appears in the sequencing data of a study of blood T cells in healthy people across ages. Study in general: About one barcoded beta molecule per two T cells came from capture by template switching. Findings and limits, study-wide: Significant beta diversity loss was already apparent by age approximately 40, declining roughly linearly. More naive CD4+ cells and higher diversity marked long-lived donors relative to aged donors.

A J-beta primer mix and a sample-barcoded 5' primer were used in a second PCR of about 7 to 11 cycles. Samples each returned at least 3 million CDR3-containing paired-end reads. TCRdb re-derived calls from the 5' RACE reads in MiXCR, one entry per CDR3 protein. The table includes fewer than 2,000,000 distinct CDR3 sequences, 35% to 50% detected once. Comment on this clonotype: Antigen unknown.

The ends were cut back, 5 bases at V and 13 bases at J, with 17 bases in the middle. Germline CDR1 KGHDR, CDR2 SFDVKD. There are 13 residues in the CDR3. This sequence originates from a human donor in good health. Sequencing used blood. The chain uses TRBV24-1 and TRBJ2-1; TRBD1 or TRBD2 may be the D gene (5 bases each). CDR3 in DNA: TGTGCCACCAGTGGAACCGTGGGGGAGACCCAGTTCTTC. Protein sequence: CATSGTVGETQFF.